The present entry profiles one TCR beta chain with its context. Antigen: not known. The data stem from a study of CD4+ T cells in melanoma. Overall study results and limits: CD8+ T cell, macrophage and B cell function reportedly correlated with neoantigen-specific CD4+ T cells. In melanoma, neoantigen-specific CD4+ T cells reportedly differed in differentiation state.

Sequenced by immunoSEQ multiplex PCR; TCRdb stores in-frame clones only, minus some. The sample has about 140,000 clones, about nine tenths seen once. The receptor's source is a human donor with melanoma.

The chain's CDR3 is CASRHYTGQGPQHF. In DNA, the CDR3 is TGTGCCAGCAGGCACTACACAGGGCAGGGTCCCCAGCATTTT. The J gene is TRBJ1-5, the V gene TRBV6-1; TRBD1 might be the D (6 bases). CDR1 is MNHNS, CDR2 SASEGT, per germline. Trimming shortened V by 6 bases and J by 10 bases, and 19 bases separated the two germline ends. There are 14 residues in the CDR3.